Following are 27 T cell receptor beta chains from one sample sequenced in a study of regulatory T cells (dated by TCRdb to the late 2010s). The library was produced with the immunoSEQ multiplex PCR assay. The multiplex PCR relied on 52 forward TRBV primers and 13 reverse TRBJ primers, and amplification bias was corrected through assay-based and computational methods. TCRdb limited this immuneACCESS table to in-frame rearrangements with V and J called. A share of clones is missing; checked studies link under half to unresolved V genes, and the rest is unexplained. The sample yields just over 20,000 clones; approximately 94% were counted once. Roughly 4% of the sample is held by the ten biggest clonotypes. Sequencing was done on a sample of CD8+ T cells sorted from blood. The origin of the receptors is a child younger than 10 with CD3G deficiency.

The CDR3 is CASSFLQGDGYTF. The DNA for the CDR3 is TGCGCCAGCAGCTTTTTACAGGGAGATGGCTACACCTTC. V is TRBV5-1 and J is TRBJ1-2; D possibly corresponds to TRBD1 (6 bases). Deletions cut 2 bases from V and 6 bases from J, with 11 bases between. Germline V gives CDR1 SGHRS, CDR2 YFSETQ. There are 13 residues in the CDR3.

The chain joins TRBV7-8 to TRBJ2-7, with 10 nucleotides matching TRBD2. The junction had 13 bases not matched to a gene; V was cut back by 5 bases and J by 6 bases. CDR1 and CDR2 from the germline V gene are SGHVS and FQNEAQ. The CDR3 totals 16 residues. In nucleotides, the CDR3 is TGTGCCAGCAGCACCGGCGGGAGCGGGAGGGCCTCCGAGCAGTACTTC. The encoded protein is CASSTGGSGRASEQYF.

This chain connects TRBV28 to TRBJ2-7, with a possible D match to TRBD1 (5 bases). Germline CDR1 is MDHEN and CDR2 is SYDVKM. Trimming removed 5 bases at V and 0 bases at J, with 20 bases between. The CDR3 has 17 amino acids. This CDR3 is CASSLTAATESSYEQYF. The CDR3 nucleotides are TGTGCCAGCAGTCTGACTGCTGCGACAGAGAGCTCCTACGAGCAGTACTTC.

The chain carries TRBV28 and TRBJ2-7; 7 bases are a match to TRBD2. V was clipped by 6 bases and J by 2 bases; unmatched bases: 10. Germline V gives CDR1 MDHEN, CDR2 SYDVKM. CDR3 size: 15 residues. The chain's CDR3 is CASSFGGGGTYEQYF. CDR3 nucleotide sequence: TGTGCCAGCAGCTTTGGTGGGGGGGGTACCTACGAGCAGTACTTC.

The genes are TRBV6-1 and TRBJ1-1; D remains ambiguous. This CDR3 is 13 amino acids long. Trimming left V 2 bases short and J 3 bases short, with 7 bases between. The germline V gene has CDR1 MNHNS and CDR2 SASEGT. This CDR3 reads CASSESWYTEAFF. For the CDR3, the DNA is TGTGCCAGCAGTGAATCTTGGTACACTGAAGCTTTCTTT.

The chain joins TRBV6-1 to TRBJ1-1; the D is unclear. Germline V gives CDR1 MNHNS, CDR2 SASEGT. The CDR3 is made up of 15 amino acids. Deletions cut 3 bases from V and 4 bases from J, with 15 bases between. This chain's CDR3 is CASSDLMGIGTEAFF. Here the CDR3 DNA reads TGTGCCAGCAGTGATCTTATGGGTATCGGCACTGAAGCTTTCTTT.

The chain joins TRBV28 to TRBJ2-3, with 11 bases identical to TRBD2. Per the germline V gene, CDR1 is MDHEN and CDR2 is SYDVKM. The CDR3 contains 15 residues. J gave up 8 bases and V 5 bases, and 9 bases lay outside the gene matches. The CDR3 loop is CASSPLAGGRATQYF. The DNA of the CDR3 is TGTGCCAGCAGTCCGTTAGCGGGAGGGCGGGCTACGCAGTATTTT.

CDR3 protein: CASSSEGNTEAFF. CDR3 DNA: TGCGCCAGCAGCTCCGAGGGGAACACTGAAGCTTTCTTT. J is TRBJ1-1 and V is TRBV5-1, with D hard to call. The germline V and J ends were trimmed by 3 bases and 1 base, with 7 bases remaining between them. CDR1 and CDR2 from the germline V gene are SGHRS and YFSETQ. The CDR3 totals 13 residues.

Points on this clone: Germline is not matched at one junction end, which may reflect a read error. The rearrangement uses TRBV6-1 and TRBJ1-1; D unresolved. The germline CDR1 and CDR2 sequences are MNHNS and SASEGT. This CDR3 is built from 14 residues. CDR3 nucleotides: TGTGCCAGCAGGGAAGGTCCAGGGAACACTGAAGCTTTCTTT. This translates into CASREGPGNTEAFF.

The gene calls are TRBV7-9 and TRBJ2-3; TRBD2 agrees at 11 bases. V lost 1 base and J lost 5; bases outside the gene matches: 11. This CDR3 region has 18 residues. CDR1 and CDR2 (germline): SEHNR, FQNEAQ (reference sequence). CDR3 bases: TGTGCCAGCAGCTTAGGGTCGGGTAGCGGGAGGGCCCGAGATACGCAGTATTTT. Protein: CASSLGSGSGRARDTQYF.

The chain links TRBV28 to TRBJ2-5; D is uncertain. The J call may be incorrect, as the DNA end agrees better with TRBJ2-7. Looked up from germline, CDR1 is MDHEN and CDR2 is SYDVKM. The CDR3 runs to 12 residues. As DNA, the CDR3 is TGTGCCAGCGGGAACCCGTACTACGAGCAGTACTTC. It yields the protein CASGNPYYEQYF.

The chain links TRBV28 to TRBJ2-1; TRBD2 aligns across 9 bases. Germline trimming cut 2 bases from V and 6 bases from J; bases unmatched to any gene: 5. In germline, CDR1 is MDHEN, CDR2 SYDVKM. This CDR3 contains 15 residues. CDR3 DNA: TGTGCCAGCAGTTTAGCGGGAGGGCTCGGCAATGAGCAGTTCTTC. Protein product: CASSLAGGLGNEQFF. The entire variable domain, with the rest obtained from reference TRBV28 and TRBJ2-1, is as follows: DVKVTQSSRYLVKRTGEKVFLECVQDMDHENMFWYRQDPGLGLRLIYFSYDVKMKEKGDIPEGYSVSREKKERFSLILESASTNQTSMYLCASSLAGGLGNEQFFGPGTRLTVL.

V usage is TRBV28 and J usage is TRBJ2-7; TRBD1 might be the D (5 bases). The germline V gene encodes CDR1 MDHEN and CDR2 SYDVKM. The V end lost 4 bases, the J end lost 1 base, and 23 bases lay between the germline ends. This CDR3 has 18 amino acids. DNA for the CDR3: TGTGCCAGCAGTTCAAGCAGAACCAGGGTTATCCCATCCTACGAGCAGTACTTC. Translation gives CASSSSRTRVIPSYEQYF.

V and J are TRBV27 and TRBJ2-7; no firm D call. V gave up 1 base and J gave up 2 bases, with 6 bases separating them. Germline V gene data show CDR1 as MNHEY and CDR2 as SMNVEV (reference sequence). CDR3 size: 13 residues. The CDR3 coding sequence is TGTGCCAGCAGTTTATATGAAACCTACGAGCAGTACTTC. This gives the protein CASSLYETYEQYF.

The V call is TRBV28, the J call TRBJ2-3; 7 bases match TRBD2. Germline CDR1 is MDHEN and CDR2 is SYDVKM. The CDR3 loop spans 17 amino acids. Unmatched junction bases numbered 11, after V lost 5 bases and J lost 0 bases. The CDR3 DNA reads TGTGCCAGCAGTCAAGCCTATGCGGGAGCTAGCACAGATACGCAGTATTTT. It translates to CASSQAYAGASTDTQYF.

This chain joins TRBV28 and TRBJ2-3, with TRBD2 matching over 9 bases. Germline CDR1 and CDR2: MDHEN and SYDVKM. The CDR3 consists of 16 residues. Germline trimming cut 6 bases from V and 2 bases from J; bases unmatched to any gene: 9. CDR3 sequence: CASSPLAGAHTDTQYF. CDR3 sequence (DNA): TGTGCCAGCAGCCCCTTAGCGGGAGCCCACACAGATACGCAGTATTTT.

V and J are TRBV13 and TRBJ2-1; tentatively, D is TRBD2 (8 bases). The germline V and J ends were trimmed by 5 bases and 5 bases, with 16 bases remaining between them. The CDR3 length is 15 residues. The germline gives CDR1 PRHDT, CDR2 FYEKMQ (reference sequence). The CDR3 reads CASSKGGGRNNEQFF. The CDR3 DNA follows: TGTGCCAGCAGCAAAGGGGGCGGGAGGAACAATGAGCAGTTCTTC.

The V call is TRBV18, the J call TRBJ2-7; D perhaps matches TRBD2 (6 bases). There are 13 residues in the CDR3. CDR1 KGHSH and CDR2 LQKENI come from the germline V gene. Trimming took 4 bases from V and 1 from J, leaving 8 bases between them. In nucleotides, the CDR3 is TGTGCCAGCTCACTTGGGGGGTCCTACGAGCAGTACTTC. This gives the protein CASSLGGSYEQYF.

The chain is built from TRBV6-1 and TRBJ2-7, with a weak D call TRBD1 (5 bases). Per the germline V gene, CDR1 is MNHNS and CDR2 is SASEGT. This CDR3 has 14 amino acids. V was pared by 2 bases and J by 7 bases, with 15 bases between. DNA for the CDR3: TGTGCCAGCAGTGAATGGTGGGGCGGCGAGGAGCAGTACTTC. This gives the protein CASSEWWGGEEQYF.

The V gene is TRBV4-1, the J gene TRBJ1-2; the match to TRBD1 covers 9 bases. CDR3 length equals 15 residues. The V and J ends lost 3 bases and 5 bases, in that order; junction bases with no gene match: 7. The germline gives CDR1 MGHRA, CDR2 YSYEKL. The CDR3 protein is CASSHRTGGAYGYTF. The CDR3 coding sequence is TGCGCCAGCAGCCACCGAACAGGGGGCGCTTATGGCTACACCTTC.

J is TRBJ2-7 and V is TRBV7-8, with 7 positions matching TRBD1. The V gene's germline CDR1 is SGHVS and CDR2 FQNEAQ. V shed 2 bases and J 5 bases; nucleotides not matched to a gene: 12. This CDR3 spans 16 amino acids. CDR3 in DNA: TGTGCCAGCAGCTTACTGATTGCGGCAGGGGGAAACGAGCAGTACTTC. Translated, it gives CASSLLIAAGGNEQYF.

V and J are TRBV28 and TRBJ2-7; 7 bases align to TRBD1. The CDR3 totals 14 residues. The V segment lost 4 bases and the J segment 5 bases; nucleotides outside the gene matches: 8. Germline V gene lookup returns CDR1 MDHEN and CDR2 SYDVKM. The CDR3 DNA sequence: TGTGCCAGCAGTTCCACCGGACAGGTTAACGAGCAGTACTTC. Translation: CASSSTGQVNEQYF.

V is TRBV28 and J is TRBJ2-7; 7 nucleotides line up with TRBD1. This CDR3 region has 16 residues. Per germline, CDR1 MDHEN and CDR2 SYDVKM. V gave up 5 bases and J gave up 4 bases; unmatched junction bases: 14. The CDR3 is CASSTLEGALGYEQYF. As DNA, the CDR3 is TGTGCCAGCAGTACCCTCGAGGGGGCTCTGGGGTACGAGCAGTACTTC.

The chain joins TRBV6-4 to TRBJ2-7; D may be TRBD1 or TRBD2 (5 bases each). Germline V gene data show CDR1 as MRHNA and CDR2 as SNTAGT. This CDR3 has 13 amino acids. V was pared by 6 bases and J by 9 bases, with 18 bases between. The CDR3 spells CASRSAAGGGQYF. DNA of the CDR3: TGTGCCAGCAGATCAGCTGCCGGTGGGGGGCAGTACTTC.

The chain joins TRBV10-3 to TRBJ2-2; D remains ambiguous. Germline loops: CDR1 ENHRY, CDR2 SYGVKD. The CDR3 contains 13 residues. Trimming removed 6 bases at V and 6 bases at J, with 11 bases between. This CDR3 reads CAISDLGAGELFF. CDR3 DNA sequence: TGTGCCATCAGCGATCTAGGCGCCGGGGAGCTGTTTTTT.

CDR3 DNA: TGTGCCAGCAGCCCGCAGGGGACAGGCACAGATACGCAGTATTTT. This gives the protein CASSPQGTGTDTQYF. The genes are TRBV7-6 and TRBJ2-3, with 7 bases lining up with TRBD1. V gave up 5 bases and J gave up 1 base; unmatched junction bases: 6. In germline, CDR1 is SGHVS, CDR2 FNYEAQ. CDR3 size: 15 residues.

The CDR3 loop reads CASIARGPGGEQFF. In DNA, the CDR3 is TGTGCCAGCATAGCCAGGGGGCCTGGGGGCGAGCAGTTCTTC. The chain uses TRBV6-1 and TRBJ2-1; 8 bases are shared with TRBD1. Germline assignment: CDR1 MNHNS and CDR2 SASEGT. The CDR3 length is 14 residues. The V gene end was trimmed by 7 bases and the J gene end by 10 bases; junction bases not matched to a gene: 12.